Shown below are 29 T cell receptor beta chains from a single sample sequenced in a study of T cell responses to AZD1222 COVID-19 vaccine. Sequencing used immunoSEQ multiplex PCR; TCRdb keeps in-frame clones, though not all of them. The data hold around 100,000 clones, with roughly 90% observed a single time. The sample was peripheral blood, taken on day 0 of AZD1222 vaccination. The source of these receptors is an adult in good health.

The genes are TRBV5-1 and TRBJ1-2; tentative D call: TRBD1 (5 bases). Germline-derived CDR1 and CDR2 are SGHRS and YFSETQ. Trimming took 3 bases from V and 4 from J, leaving 16 bases between them. The CDR3 is 15 amino acids. CDR3 region: CASSSVGTGSYGYTF. The CDR3 nucleotides are TGCGCCAGCAGCTCGGTTGGCACAGGCTCCTATGGCTACACCTTC.

The chain has TRBV29-1 and TRBJ1-5; D remains unclear. The CDR3 totals 12 residues. Per the germline V gene, CDR1 is SQVTM and CDR2 is ANQGSEA. The V gene lost 5 bases and the J gene lost 3 bases, with 8 bases spanning the gap. The DNA for the CDR3 is TGCAGCGTTTCCGCCCCCAATCAGCCCCAGCATTTT. Translated, it gives CSVSAPNQPQHF.

V usage is TRBV19 and J usage is TRBJ1-5, with 7 bases matching TRBD1. The V and J ends lost 3 bases and 5 bases, in that order; junction bases with no gene match: 7. The CDR3 totals 15 residues. Germline V gene data show CDR1 as LNHDA and CDR2 as SQIVND (reference sequence). The CDR3 DNA sequence: TGTGCCAGTAGTATGAGTCGGAGGGGGCATCAGCCCCAGCATTTT. Protein: CASSMSRRGHQPQHF.

This clone showed up just once. V is TRBV5-6 and J is TRBJ1-5; TRBD1 is a possible D gene (5 bases). V lost 0 bases, J lost 5 bases, and 15 bases lay in between. This CDR3 is 16 amino acids long. Germline values: CDR1 SGHDT, CDR2 YYEEEE. The chain's CDR3 is CASSLVGTLGDQPQHF. The DNA for the CDR3 is TGTGCCAGCAGCTTGGTGGGGACCTTGGGGGATCAGCCCCAGCATTTT.

The rearrangement uses TRBV7-8 and TRBJ1-1, with 7 bases lining up with TRBD1. Per the germline V gene, CDR1 is SGHVS and CDR2 is FQNEAQ. V shed 2 bases and J 0 bases; nucleotides not matched to a gene: 9. This CDR3 region has 17 residues. In DNA form, the CDR3 reads TGTGCCAGCAGCTTAAGATCCGACAGGGCCCTGAACACTGAAGCTTTCTTT. It encodes CASSLRSDRALNTEAFF.

V is TRBV5-1 and J is TRBJ2-3; possible D gene TRBD1, 6 bases. Germline-derived CDR1 and CDR2 are SGHRS and YFSETQ. The length of the CDR3 is 15 residues. V lost 2 bases and J lost 6, with 16 bases in between. The CDR3 coding sequence is TGCGCCAGCAGCTTTCTGAGGGGGTCGTCGGATACGCAGTATTTT. Amino acid sequence: CASSFLRGSSDTQYF.

This rearrangement joins TRBV13 to TRBJ1-2; a possible D gene is TRBD1 (6 bases). Germline V CDR1 and CDR2: PRHDT, FYEKMQ (reference sequence). The CDR3 runs 13 residues. V was shortened by 5 bases and J by 6 bases, with 13 bases between the two germline ends. As DNA, the CDR3 is TGTGCCAGCAGCCCCCGGGGGGGCAATGGCTACACCTTC. This translates into CASSPRGGNGYTF.

This chain uses TRBV19 with TRBJ2-4; possible D gene TRBD1, 5 bases. Germline CDR1 is LNHDA and CDR2 is SQIVND (reference sequence). V lost 11 bases and J lost 9, with 11 bases in between. The CDR3 loop spans 10 amino acids. This CDR3 reads CASRVGIQYF. In DNA, the CDR3 is TGTGCCTCCAGGGTGGGCATTCAGTACTTC.

A few counts support this clone. This chain joins TRBV7-3 and TRBJ1-2; the match to TRBD1 covers 9 bases. Losses at the gene ends were 5 bases for V and 7 bases for J; bases not matched to a gene: 8. Germline V gives CDR1 SGHTA, CDR2 FQGTGA. This CDR3 contains 14 residues. CDR3 residues: CASSRDRESGGYTF. The DNA of the CDR3 is TGTGCCAGCAGCCGGGACAGGGAGTCGGGTGGCTACACCTTC.

The V call is TRBV29-1, the J call TRBJ2-7; D call uncertain. This CDR3 has 11 amino acids. Germline lookup yields CDR1 SQVTM and CDR2 ANQGSEA. Trimming took off 2 bases at V and 5 bases at J, with 7 bases between the two ends. Written as DNA, the CDR3 is TGCAGCGTTGAAAACACCAACGAGCAGTACTTC. This gives the protein CSVENTNEQYF.

The V gene is TRBV19, the J gene TRBJ1-2; D is unresolved. This CDR3 spans 13 amino acids. CDR1 and CDR2 (germline): LNHDA, SQIVND (reference sequence). V was trimmed by 3 bases and J by 2 bases, leaving 7 bases between them. CDR3 coding DNA: TGTGCCAGTAGTATGGACGGAAACTATGGCTACACCTTC. Its translation is CASSMDGNYGYTF.

This chain joins TRBV18 and TRBJ2-7, with D unclear. Germline CDR1 and CDR2: KGHSH and LQKENI. The CDR3 runs to 13 residues. Between the trimmed V and J ends, which lost 3 bases and 5 bases, there was a span of 11 bases. The CDR3 protein is CASSPGISDEQYF. Written as DNA, the CDR3 is TGTGCCAGCTCACCGGGAATATCGGACGAGCAGTACTTC.

Details on this clone: One end of the junction varies from germline; a read error may be responsible. The gene calls are TRBV7-2 and TRBJ2-7, with D possibly TRBD2 on 5 matching bases. This CDR3 contains 12 residues. From germline, CDR1 is SGHTA and CDR2 FQGNSA. CDR3 in amino acids: CASGSGSIHGDF. The CDR3 DNA sequence: TGTGCCAGCGGCTCGGGGAGTATTCATGGTGACTTC.

The rearrangement links TRBV19 to TRBJ1-1; a weak D match, TRBD1 (5 bases). V was trimmed by 5 bases and J by 4 bases, leaving 17 bases between them. Germline CDR1 reads LNHDA; CDR2 reads SQIVND (reference sequence). The CDR3 extends over 15 amino acids. CDR3 in DNA: TGTGCCAGTAGTCCAACAGCACGGGGGAGCACTGAAGCTTTCTTT. This encodes CASSPTARGSTEAFF. Variable domain in full (rest from reference TRBV19 and TRBJ1-1): DGGITQSPKYLFRKEGQNVTLSCEQNLNHDAMYWYRQDPGQGLRLIYYSQIVNDFQKGDIAEGYSVSREKKESFPLTVTSAQKNPTAFYLCASSPTARGSTEAFFGQGTRLTVV.

This chain connects TRBV27 to TRBJ1-4; weak D call: TRBD1 (5 bases). This CDR3 has 18 residues. Trimming left V 2 bases short and J 0 bases short, with 16 bases between. Germline assignment: CDR1 MNHEY and CDR2 SMNVEV (reference sequence). The CDR3 loop reads CASSLRGAGVTTNEKLFF. DNA for the CDR3: TGTGCCAGCAGTTTAAGAGGGGCTGGGGTGACAACTAATGAAAAACTGTTTTTT.

The chain recombines TRBV9 with TRBJ2-3; D is unresolved. In germline, CDR1 is SGDLS, CDR2 YYNGEE. Trimming stripped 0 bases from V and 6 bases from J, with 14 bases between. This CDR3 has 15 residues. CDR3 sequence: CASSVGVGDADTQYF. DNA for the CDR3: TGTGCCAGCAGCGTAGGGGTTGGGGATGCTGATACGCAGTATTTT.

In DNA, the CDR3 is TGTGCCAGCAGTGGGAGGGAATCAGCCAAAAACATTCAGTACTTC. Its protein is CASSGRESAKNIQYF. V is TRBV2 and J is TRBJ2-4; tentative D call: TRBD2 (6 bases). Trimming left V 4 bases short and J 0 bases short, with 10 bases between. The CDR3 is 15 amino acids. Germline lookup yields CDR1 SNHLY and CDR2 FYNNEI.

The genes are TRBV10-3 and TRBJ2-5; D call uncertain. This CDR3 is 14 amino acids long. Trimming removed 4 bases at V and 1 base at J, with 10 bases between. Per germline, CDR1 ENHRY and CDR2 SYGVKD. For the CDR3, the DNA is TGTGCCATCAGTGTTGAACCCCTCCAAGAGACCCAGTACTTC. Translating it yields CAISVEPLQETQYF.

The J gene is TRBJ2-5, the V gene TRBV27; D remains ambiguous. The CDR3 extends over 13 amino acids. Trimming removed 2 bases at V and 0 bases at J, with 4 bases between. Germline CDR1 MNHEY, CDR2 SMNVEV (reference sequence). For the CDR3, the DNA is TGTGCCAGCAGTTTAATGTACCAAGAGACCCAGTACTTC. Translating gives CASSLMYQETQYF.

Here the CDR3 reads CATSDFGREAFF. CDR3 bases: TGTGCCACCAGTGATTTCGGGCGAGAAGCTTTCTTT. The chain uses TRBV24-1 and TRBJ1-1, with D hard to call. V gave up 1 base and J gave up 8 bases, with 7 bases separating them. The CDR3 contains 12 residues. CDR1 and CDR2 from the germline V gene are KGHDR and SFDVKD.

J is TRBJ2-7 and V is TRBV7-8; TRBD2 matches 9 bases. Germline lookup yields CDR1 SGHVS and CDR2 FQNEAQ. The CDR3 extends over 16 amino acids. Trimming cost V 5 bases and J 0 bases; bases outside gene matches: 8. As DNA, the CDR3 is TGTGCCAGCAGCCCAGCGGGGCGGGGGGGCTCCTACGAGCAGTACTTC. Protein sequence: CASSPAGRGGSYEQYF.

The chain employs TRBV20-1 and TRBJ2-5, with no clear D. The germline V gene has CDR1 DFQATT and CDR2 SNEGSKA (reference sequence). The ends were cut back, 3 bases at V and 1 base at J, with 6 bases in the middle. This CDR3 is 12 amino acids long. CDR3 residues: CSASKIQETQYF. CDR3 sequence (DNA): TGCAGTGCTAGTAAGATCCAAGAGACCCAGTACTTC.

The chain combines TRBV7-9 with TRBJ1-1; possible D gene TRBD1, 6 bases. Germline lookup yields CDR1 SEHNR and CDR2 FQNEAQ (reference sequence). CDR3 length: 16 residues. V lost 4 bases and J lost 0, with 15 bases in between. In DNA, the CDR3 is TGTGCCAGCAGCTCAAACTCAGGGGCGATGAACACTGAAGCTTTCTTT. This sequence encodes CASSSNSGAMNTEAFF.

CDR3 nucleotides: TGTGCCAGCAGTTTGGGAGTTAATCGTTACAATGAGCAGTTCTTC. Amino acids: CASSLGVNRYNEQFF. V usage is TRBV27 and J usage is TRBJ2-1; TRBD2 might be the D (5 bases). The CDR3 consists of 15 residues. Germline V gene data show CDR1 as MNHEY and CDR2 as SMNVEV (reference sequence). V was pared by 3 bases and J by 4 bases, with 13 bases between.

V and J are TRBV3-1 (or the pseudogene TRBV3-2) and TRBJ2-2; the D call may be TRBD1 or TRBD2 (6 bases each). Trimming left V 7 bases short and J 0 bases short, with 15 bases between. The CDR3 runs 16 residues. The germline V gene encodes CDR1 LGHDT and CDR2 YNNKEL (reference sequence). The CDR3 spells CASNGLRDTNTGELFF. CDR3 nucleotide sequence: TGTGCCAGCAACGGTCTGCGGGACACGAACACCGGGGAGCTGTTTTTT.

The sample holds one count of this clone. The rearrangement links TRBV7-9 to TRBJ2-7; D possibly corresponds to TRBD2 (5 bases). Germline-derived CDR1 and CDR2 are SEHNR and FQNEAQ (reference sequence). V was clipped by 5 bases and J by 2 bases, with 19 bases between them. This CDR3 is 16 amino acids long. The CDR3 loop is CASSARTPGSTYEQYF. In DNA form, the CDR3 reads TGTGCCAGCAGCGCTCGGACTCCGGGAAGCACCTACGAGCAGTACTTC. Supplemented by reference TRBV7-9 and TRBJ2-7, the full variable domain reads DTGVSQNPRHKITKRGQNVTFRCDPISEHNRLYWYRQTLGQGPEFLTYFQNEAQLEKSRLLSDRFSAERPKGSFSTLEIQRTEQGDSAMYLCASSARTPGSTYEQYFGPGTRLTVT.

V gene TRBV4-3 combines with J gene TRBJ1-1; D remains ambiguous. Germline CDR1 and CDR2: LGHNA and YSLEER. V was pared by 0 bases and J by 8 bases, with 10 bases between. The CDR3 has 13 amino acids. The CDR3: CASSQDGRTEAFF. CDR3 nucleotide sequence: TGCGCCAGCAGCCAAGATGGACGGACCGAAGCTTTCTTT.

The chain carries TRBV18 and TRBJ1-2, with D possibly TRBD1 on 6 matching bases. Trimming removed 3 bases at V and 2 bases at J, with 10 bases between. The CDR3 covers 14 residues. CDR1 and CDR2 (germline): KGHSH, LQKENI. The CDR3 loop is CASSPGGGNYGYTF. The CDR3, as DNA: TGTGCCAGCTCACCTGGGGGCGGGAACTATGGCTACACCTTC.

The chain carries TRBV6-2 or TRBV6-3 and TRBJ2-2; the D is unclear. Germline V lookup: CDR1 MNHEY, CDR2 SVGEGT. The ends were cut back, 2 bases at V and 3 bases at J, with 16 bases in the middle. This CDR3 region has 17 residues. For the CDR3, the DNA is TGTGCCAGCAGTTACAAGCTCACAGCTGGGGACACCGGGGAGCTGTTTTTT. Its translation: CASSYKLTAGDTGELFF.